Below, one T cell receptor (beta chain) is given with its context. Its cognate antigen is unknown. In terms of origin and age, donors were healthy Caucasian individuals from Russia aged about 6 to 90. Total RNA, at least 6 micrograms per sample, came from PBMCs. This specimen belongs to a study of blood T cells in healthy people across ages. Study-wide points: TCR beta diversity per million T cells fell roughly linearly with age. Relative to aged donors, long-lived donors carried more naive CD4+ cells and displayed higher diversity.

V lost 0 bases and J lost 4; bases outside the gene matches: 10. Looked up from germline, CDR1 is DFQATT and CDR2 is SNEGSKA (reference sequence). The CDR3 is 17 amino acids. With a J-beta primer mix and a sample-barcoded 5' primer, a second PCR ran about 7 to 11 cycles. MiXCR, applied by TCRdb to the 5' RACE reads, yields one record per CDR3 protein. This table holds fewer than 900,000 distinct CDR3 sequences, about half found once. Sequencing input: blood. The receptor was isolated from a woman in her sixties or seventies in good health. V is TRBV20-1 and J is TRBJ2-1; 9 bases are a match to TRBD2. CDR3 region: CSARDLRREGGYNEQFF. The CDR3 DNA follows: TGCAGTGCTAGAGATCTACGGCGGGAGGGAGGTTACAATGAGCAGTTCTTC.